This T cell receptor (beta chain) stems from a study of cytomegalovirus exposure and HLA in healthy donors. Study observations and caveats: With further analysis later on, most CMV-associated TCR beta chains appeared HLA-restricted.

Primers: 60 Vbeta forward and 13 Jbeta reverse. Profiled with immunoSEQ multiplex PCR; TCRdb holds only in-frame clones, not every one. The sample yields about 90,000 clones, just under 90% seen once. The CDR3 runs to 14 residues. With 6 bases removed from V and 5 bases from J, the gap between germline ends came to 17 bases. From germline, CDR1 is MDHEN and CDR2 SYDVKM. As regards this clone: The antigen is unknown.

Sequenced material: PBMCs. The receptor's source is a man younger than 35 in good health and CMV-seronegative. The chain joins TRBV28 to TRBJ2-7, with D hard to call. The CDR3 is CASRVRVRGDEQYF. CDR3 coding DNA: TGTGCCAGCAGGGTACGGGTCCGCGGAGACGAGCAGTACTTC.